This T cell receptor (beta chain) originates from a study of tumor-infiltrating lymphocytes in primary liver carcinoma. Bulk tissue was left unsorted, and RNA and DNA were co-extracted from roughly 20-30 mg of it. Donors underwent surgery for histopathologically diagnosed primary liver carcinoma. Notes on this clonotype: Its target is not known.

With around 500 ng total RNA as template and a constant-region primer, TCR beta cDNA was made. It was through three nested multiplex PCR rounds of slightly modified ARM-PCR that TCR beta libraries arose. TRBV1-TRBV30 forward primers paired with a C-beta reverse primer drove the first two PCR rounds, about 11 cycles each. In TCRdb, the multiplex PCR reads were re-called with MiXCR into one record per CDR3 protein. The data show tens of thousands of distinct CDR3 sequences, with around 70% seen just once and 19% held by the top ten. This CDR3 region has 14 residues. The germline V gene encodes CDR1 MGHRA and CDR2 YSYEKL. The ends were cut back, 5 bases at V and 4 bases at J, with 14 bases in the middle. Findings and limits, study-wide: Top clones occupying all five tumor regions numbered only about 8-24%. Tumor samples exhibited a significantly greater top-250-clone fraction than blood samples (p = 0.039). Relative to tumor region pairs, the tumor-adjacent and tumor-blood pairs showed overlap that was lower.

The chain employs TRBV4-1 and TRBJ1-1; D is possibly TRBD1 (5 bases). The specimen sequenced was liver tumor tissue from sampling region 1. Regarding subset: tumor region T1, superior pole. This TCR came from a man aged 35 to 55 with primary liver carcinoma and hepatitis B virus infection. The CDR3 DNA follows: TGCGCCAGCAGCACTCGAGGGGCAGTCACTGAAGCTTTCTTT. Protein sequence: CASSTRGAVTEAFF.